Below are 23 T cell receptor beta chains sequenced from a single sample in a study of metastatic and nonmetastatic thyroid tumors. TCRdb re-called clones via MiXCR from the PCR reads. The table shows 30,000 to 40,000 clones, with about 21% occurring only once. Until they underwent thyroid surgery, no patient had received any treatment. Source material: tumor tissue. Receptors were obtained from a male donor with papillary thyroid cancer or a benign thyroid nodule (not recorded which). Some clones in this sample may be carry-over from other donors' samples.

This clone has at least ten counts. V gene TRBV11-1 combines with J gene TRBJ2-1; perhaps TRBD2 as D (5 bases). Germline V gives CDR1 SGHAT, CDR2 FQDESV (reference sequence). The CDR3 spans 15 residues. The ends were cut back, 6 bases at V and 6 bases at J, with 18 bases in the middle. CDR3 coding DNA: TGTGCCAGCAGTACTCCCGGGGTAGGGTCCAATGAGCAGTTCTTC. Its translation is CASSTPGVGSNEQFF. The entire variable domain, with the rest obtained from reference TRBV11-1 and TRBJ2-1, is as follows: EAEVAQSPRYKITEKSQAVAFWCDPISGHATLYWYRQILGQGPELLVQFQDESVVDDSQLPKDRFSAERLKGVDSTLKIQPAELGDSAMYLCASSTPGVGSNEQFFGPGTRLTVL.

This clone was found once. The chain carries TRBV20-1 and TRBJ1-4; D unresolved. Trimming pared 0 bases from V and 8 bases from J, leaving 7 bases between. This CDR3 contains 12 residues. Per germline, CDR1 DFQATT and CDR2 SNEGSKA (reference sequence). The CDR3 region is CSARDEEEKLFF. The CDR3 DNA reads TGCAGTGCTAGAGATGAGGAGGAAAAACTGTTTTTT.

This clone was counted at least ten times. The rearrangement joins TRBV7-6 to TRBJ2-7, with D possibly TRBD1 on 6 matching bases. CDR3 length: 15 residues. V was trimmed by 1 base and J by 2 bases, leaving 12 bases between them. The germline gives CDR1 SGHVS, CDR2 FNYEAQ. This CDR3 reads CASSLGQGLAYEQYF. The CDR3 bases are TGTGCCAGCAGCTTAGGGCAGGGGCTAGCCTACGAGCAGTACTTC.

This clone turned up a few times. The genes are TRBV7-8 and TRBJ2-1; D ambiguous. From germline, CDR1 is SGHVS and CDR2 FQNEAQ. V lost 5 bases and J 5 bases, leaving 7 bases between the germline ends. The CDR3 runs 12 residues. The DNA for the CDR3 is TGTGCCAGCAGCGGAGCTGACAATGAGCAGTTCTTC. As protein: CASSGADNEQFF.

The V call is TRBV28, the J call TRBJ2-1, with unresolved D. V lost 3 bases to trimming and J lost 6 bases, with 15 bases between them. CDR1 is MDHEN, CDR2 SYDVKM, per germline. The CDR3 contains 15 residues. CDR3 region: CASSLIPCRTNEQFF. The CDR3 coding sequence is TGTGCCAGCAGTTTGATTCCCTGTAGGACCAATGAGCAGTTCTTC.

By its share, this clone is medium-sized. The chain combines TRBV6-1 with TRBJ2-7, with 10 positions matching TRBD1. Trimming cost V 5 bases and J 2 bases; bases outside gene matches: 6. This CDR3 contains 15 residues. CDR1 is MNHNS and CDR2 is SASEGT in the germline V gene. The CDR3 is CASSLQGQGPYEQYF. CDR3 in DNA: TGTGCCAGCAGTTTACAGGGACAGGGGCCCTACGAGCAGTACTTC.

In its sample, this clone was seen many times. One base away lies a much larger clone, so this may be a sequencing read error. This sequence joins TRBV6-1 and TRBJ2-3, with D possibly TRBD2 on 6 matching bases. From germline, CDR1 is MNHNS and CDR2 SASEGT. Trimming removed 2 bases at V and 8 bases at J, with 8 bases between. The CDR3 has 12 amino acids. The CDR3 DNA reads as TGTGCCAGCAGTGAACGGCGGGGTACGCAGTATTTT. Its protein product is CASSERRGTQYF.

This clone was seen repeatedly, ten times or more. The V and J genes are TRBV5-1 and TRBJ2-3; TRBD2 matches 10 bases. Trimming at V came to 3 bases and at J to 2 bases, leaving 3 bases not matched to a gene. CDR1 and CDR2 (germline): SGHRS, YFSETQ. The CDR3 extends over 15 amino acids. In nucleotides, the CDR3 is TGCGCCAGCAGCTCCACTAGCGGGAACACAGATACGCAGTATTTT. Its protein is CASSSTSGNTDTQYF.

The table lists this clone with a count of one. V usage is TRBV19 and J usage is TRBJ1-2, with unresolved D. The CDR3 consists of 14 residues. V lost 4 bases and J 0 bases, leaving 9 bases between the germline ends. Germline V gene sequence: CDR1 LNHDA, CDR2 SQIVND (reference sequence). Here the CDR3 reads CASSTREANYGYTF. The CDR3 nucleotides are TGTGCCAGTAGTACCCGTGAAGCTAACTATGGCTACACCTTC.

The rearrangement joins TRBV7-8 to TRBJ2-7; TRBD1 might be the D (6 bases). Trimming took 5 bases from V and 5 from J, leaving 10 bases between them. CDR1 and CDR2 from the germline V gene are SGHVS and FQNEAQ. The CDR3 has 12 amino acids. The CDR3 DNA reads TGTGCCAGCAGCGTGGACAGCCACGAGCAGTACTTC. This gives the protein CASSVDSHEQYF.

This clone has at least ten counts. CDR3: CASRWTGTEQYF. The CDR3 DNA is TGTGCCAGCAGATGGACCGGGACCGAGCAGTACTTC. The chain joins TRBV7-9 to TRBJ2-7; D is tentatively TRBD1 or TRBD2 (5 bases each). V was shortened by 6 bases and J by 6 bases, with 12 bases between the two germline ends. CDR1 and CDR2 from the germline V gene are SEHNR and FQNEAQ (reference sequence). The CDR3 loop spans 12 amino acids.

The table lists this clone with many counts. The V and J genes are TRBV28 and TRBJ2-1, with TRBD1 matching 7 bases. Germline CDR1 and CDR2: MDHEN and SYDVKM. The CDR3 is 16 amino acids. V shed 5 bases, J shed 5 bases, and the junction held 12 bases outside the gene matches. The CDR3 loop reads CASSPHPGQDHNEQFF. The CDR3, as DNA: TGTGCCAGCAGTCCCCACCCAGGACAGGACCACAATGAGCAGTTCTTC.

The chain combines TRBV7-6 with TRBJ2-1; 14 nucleotides agree with TRBD2. With V trimmed by 5 bases and J by 12 bases, 6 bases remained unmatched. CDR1 and CDR2 from the germline V gene are SGHVS and FNYEAQ. CDR3 size: 14 residues. The CDR3 region has the DNA TGTGCCAGCAGCAGTGGGACTAGCGGGAGTGTGCAGTTCTTC. This sequence encodes CASSSGTSGSVQFF.

The J gene is TRBJ1-1, the V gene TRBV3-1; no reliable D call. The ends were cut back, 4 bases at V and 5 bases at J, with 11 bases in the middle. Germline loops: CDR1 LGHDT, CDR2 YNNKEL (reference sequence). This CDR3 region has 13 residues. Written as DNA, the CDR3 is TGTGCCAGCAGCCCCCGGCGGGGTACTGAAGCTTTCTTT. Its translation is CASSPRRGTEAFF.

This clone turned up a few times. The V call is TRBV6-1, the J call TRBJ2-7; 9 bases fit TRBD1. CDR3 length: 15 residues. The J segment lost 0 bases and the V segment lost 6 bases, leaving 6 bases of the junction unmatched. Germline V gene data show CDR1 as MNHNS and CDR2 as SASEGT. This CDR3 reads CASSQGGQGSYEQYF. For the CDR3, the DNA is TGTGCCAGCAGCCAAGGGGGACAGGGCTCCTACGAGCAGTACTTC.

The chain has TRBV6-2 or TRBV6-3 and TRBJ2-2; 12 bases are a match to TRBD2. Looked up from germline, CDR1 is MNHEY and CDR2 is SVGEGT. The CDR3 is 16 residues long. The trim removed 2 bases at V and 10 bases at J, leaving 8 bases unmatched. The CDR3 DNA is TGTGCCAGCAGTTACGGCCTAGCGGGAGGGCCGGCGGAGCTGTTTTTT. This translates into CASSYGLAGGPAELFF.

This clone turned up a few times. Its ends do not fully match the called genes, so a read error is possible. The chain combines TRBV28 with TRBJ2-7, with D tentatively TRBD1 (6 bases). There are 16 residues in the CDR3. The germline V gene encodes CDR1 MDHEN and CDR2 SYDVKM. This chain's CDR3 is CASSPGHPLFVYGQYF. The CDR3 nucleotides read TGTGCCAGCAGCCCGGGACACCCTTTATTCGTCTACGGGCAGTACTTC.

This clone showed up many times. A clone one base away is much larger, so this may be a read error. The sample holds other DNA sequences that translate to the same CDR3. The chain is built from TRBV20-1 and TRBJ2-1, with 11 bases identical to TRBD2. The CDR3 is 14 amino acids. Per germline, CDR1 DFQATT and CDR2 SNEGSKA (reference sequence). The CDR3 loop is CSADLAGGYNEQFF. The CDR3 DNA sequence: TGCAGCGCCGACCTAGCGGGAGGCTACAATGAGCAGTTCTTC.

In this sample, this clone is medium-sized. This chain joins TRBV28 and TRBJ2-7; 9 nucleotides match TRBD1. The CDR3 totals 13 residues. Germline V gene data show CDR1 as MDHEN and CDR2 as SYDVKM. With V trimmed by 7 bases and J by 4 bases, 5 bases remained unmatched. CDR3 in DNA: TGTGCCAGCACGCAACAGGGGGCGTACGAGCAGTACTTC. This sequence encodes CASTQQGAYEQYF.

This clone has ten or more counts. CDR3: CSAALSYGYTF. CDR3 in DNA: TGCAGTGCGGCCCTCTCCTATGGCTACACCTTC. The J gene is TRBJ1-2, the V gene TRBV20-1, with D unresolved. The CDR3 spans 11 residues. The ends were cut back, 6 bases at V and 4 bases at J, with 9 bases in the middle. From germline, CDR1 is DFQATT and CDR2 SNEGSKA (reference sequence).

This clone is classed as medium-sized. This chain joins TRBV10-3 and TRBJ2-1; 8 nucleotides align to TRBD1. The V and J ends lost 5 bases and 0 bases, in that order; junction bases with no gene match: 9. This CDR3 has 17 residues. Germline lookup yields CDR1 ENHRY and CDR2 SYGVKD. CDR3 sequence reads: CAISLDRGPISYNEQFF. CDR3 in DNA: TGTGCCATCAGTCTTGACAGGGGTCCGATCTCCTACAATGAGCAGTTCTTC.

Points on this clone: Germline and junction disagree at one end, which may indicate a read error. CDR3 region: CASIYGRLVNDQFF. The CDR3 region has the DNA TGTGCCAGCATTTACGGGCGACTCGTCAATGATCAGTTCTTC. The gene calls are TRBV6-5 and TRBJ2-1; D gene unclear. This CDR3 is built from 14 residues. The germline CDR1 and CDR2 sequences are MNHEY and SVGAGI.

This clone was detected ten times or more. The chain recombines TRBV18 with TRBJ2-6, with D possibly matching TRBD2 (6 bases). CDR1 is KGHSH, CDR2 LQKENI, per germline. V lost 3 bases to trimming and J lost 0 bases, with 12 bases between them. This CDR3 is 17 amino acids long. CDR3 residues: CASSPSGRNSGANVLTF. The CDR3 nucleotides read TGTGCCAGCTCACCGTCAGGGAGGAACTCTGGGGCCAACGTCCTGACTTTC.